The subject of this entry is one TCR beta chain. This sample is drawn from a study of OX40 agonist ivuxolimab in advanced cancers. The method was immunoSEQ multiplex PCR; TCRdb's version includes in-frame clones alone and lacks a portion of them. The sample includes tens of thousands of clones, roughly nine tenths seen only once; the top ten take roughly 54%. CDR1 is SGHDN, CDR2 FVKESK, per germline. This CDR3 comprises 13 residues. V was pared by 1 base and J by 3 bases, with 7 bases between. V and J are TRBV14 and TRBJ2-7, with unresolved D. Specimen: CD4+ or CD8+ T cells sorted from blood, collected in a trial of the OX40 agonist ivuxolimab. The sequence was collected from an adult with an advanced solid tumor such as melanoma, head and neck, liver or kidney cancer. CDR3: CASSQGILYEQYF. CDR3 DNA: TGTGCCAGCAGCCAAGGGATACTCTACGAGCAGTACTTC.